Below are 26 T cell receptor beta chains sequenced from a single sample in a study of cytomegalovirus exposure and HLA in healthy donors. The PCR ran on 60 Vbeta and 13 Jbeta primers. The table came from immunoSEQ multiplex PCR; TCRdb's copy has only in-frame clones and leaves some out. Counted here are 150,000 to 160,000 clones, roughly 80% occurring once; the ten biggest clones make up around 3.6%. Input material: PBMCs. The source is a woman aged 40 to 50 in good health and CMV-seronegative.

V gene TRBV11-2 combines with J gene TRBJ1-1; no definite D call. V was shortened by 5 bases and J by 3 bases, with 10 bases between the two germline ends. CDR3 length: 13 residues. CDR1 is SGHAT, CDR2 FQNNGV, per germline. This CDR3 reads CASSPRRDTEAFF. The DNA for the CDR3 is TGTGCCAGCAGCCCTCGGCGGGACACTGAAGCTTTCTTT.

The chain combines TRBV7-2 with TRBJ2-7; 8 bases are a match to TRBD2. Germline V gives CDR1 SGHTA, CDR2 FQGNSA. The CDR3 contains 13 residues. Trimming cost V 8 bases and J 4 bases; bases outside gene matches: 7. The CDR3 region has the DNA TGTGCCAGCGGTCCGGGCGGGGGGTACGAGCAGTACTTC. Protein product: CASGPGGGYEQYF.

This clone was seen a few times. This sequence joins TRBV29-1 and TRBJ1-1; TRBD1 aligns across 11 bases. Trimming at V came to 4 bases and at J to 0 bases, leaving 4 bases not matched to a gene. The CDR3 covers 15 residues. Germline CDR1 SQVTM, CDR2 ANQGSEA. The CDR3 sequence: CSVVDRGQVNTEAFF. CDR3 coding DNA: TGCAGCGTTGTGGACAGGGGGCAGGTGAACACTGAAGCTTTCTTT.

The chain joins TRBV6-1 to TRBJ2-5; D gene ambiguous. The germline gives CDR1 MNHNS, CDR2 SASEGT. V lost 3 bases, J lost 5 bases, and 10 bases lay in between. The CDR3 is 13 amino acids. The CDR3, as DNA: TGTGCCAGCAGTGAGACTGGATGGGAGACCCAGTACTTC. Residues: CASSETGWETQYF.

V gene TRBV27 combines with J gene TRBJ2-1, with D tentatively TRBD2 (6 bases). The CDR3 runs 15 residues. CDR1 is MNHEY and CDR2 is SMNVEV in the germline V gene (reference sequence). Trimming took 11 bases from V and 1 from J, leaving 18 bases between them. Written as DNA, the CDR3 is TGTGCCGCAGGAGGGTTATCCCTTTCCTACAATGAGCAGTTCTTC. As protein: CAAGGLSLSYNEQFF.

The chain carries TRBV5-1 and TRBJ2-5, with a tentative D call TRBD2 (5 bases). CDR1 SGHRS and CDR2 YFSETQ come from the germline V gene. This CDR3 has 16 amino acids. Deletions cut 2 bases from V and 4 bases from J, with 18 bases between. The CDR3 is CASSFHPGEQAETQYF. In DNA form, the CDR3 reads TGCGCCAGCAGCTTTCACCCCGGGGAGCAGGCAGAGACCCAGTACTTC.

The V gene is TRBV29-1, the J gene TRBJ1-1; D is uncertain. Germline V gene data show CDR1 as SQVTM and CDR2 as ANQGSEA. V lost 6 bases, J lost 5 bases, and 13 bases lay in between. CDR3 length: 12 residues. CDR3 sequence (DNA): TGCAGCGTCCCACAGAGAGAGACTGAAGCTTTCTTT. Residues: CSVPQRETEAFF.

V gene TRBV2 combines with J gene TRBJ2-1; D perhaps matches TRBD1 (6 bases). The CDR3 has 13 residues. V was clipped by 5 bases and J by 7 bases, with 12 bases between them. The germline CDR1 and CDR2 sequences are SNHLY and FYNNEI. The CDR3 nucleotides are TGTGCCAGCAGTTCTCTTCAGGGGAATGAGCAGTTCTTC. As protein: CASSSLQGNEQFF.

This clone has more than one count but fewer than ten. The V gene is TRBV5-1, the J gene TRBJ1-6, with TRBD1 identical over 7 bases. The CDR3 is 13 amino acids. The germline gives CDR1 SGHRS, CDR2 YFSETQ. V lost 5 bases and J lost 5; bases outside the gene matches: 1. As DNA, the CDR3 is TGCGCCAGCAGAACAGGGGATAATTCACCCCTCCACTTT. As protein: CASRTGDNSPLHF.

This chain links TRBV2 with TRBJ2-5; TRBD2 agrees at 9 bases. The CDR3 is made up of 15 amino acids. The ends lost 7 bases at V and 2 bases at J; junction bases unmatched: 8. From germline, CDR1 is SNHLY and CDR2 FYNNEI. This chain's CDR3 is CASNLRLAVQETQYF. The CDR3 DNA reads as TGTGCCAGCAACCTAAGACTAGCGGTGCAAGAGACCCAGTACTTC.

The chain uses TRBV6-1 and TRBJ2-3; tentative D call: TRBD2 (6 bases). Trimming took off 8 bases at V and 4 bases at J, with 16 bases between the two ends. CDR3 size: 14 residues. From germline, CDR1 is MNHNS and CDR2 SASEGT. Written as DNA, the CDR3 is TGTGCCAGCTCCCCCGGGGGAGAAGCAGATACGCAGTATTTT. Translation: CASSPGGEADTQYF.

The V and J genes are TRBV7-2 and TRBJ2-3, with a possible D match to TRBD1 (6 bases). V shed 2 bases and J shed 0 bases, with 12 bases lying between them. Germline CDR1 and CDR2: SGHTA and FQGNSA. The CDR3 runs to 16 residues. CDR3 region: CASSLRLRGSTDTQYF. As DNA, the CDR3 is TGTGCCAGCAGCTTACGGCTCAGGGGAAGCACAGATACGCAGTATTTT.

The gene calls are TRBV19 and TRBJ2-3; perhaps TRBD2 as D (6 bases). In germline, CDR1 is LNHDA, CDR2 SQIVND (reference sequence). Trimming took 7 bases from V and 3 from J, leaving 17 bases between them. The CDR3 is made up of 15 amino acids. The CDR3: CASTADRDSTDTQYF. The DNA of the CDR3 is TGTGCCAGTACCGCCGATCGGGACTCAACAGATACGCAGTATTTT. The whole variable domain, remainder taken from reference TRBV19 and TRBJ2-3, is DGGITQSPKYLFRKEGQNVTLSCEQNLNHDAMYWYRQDPGQGLRLIYYSQIVNDFQKGDIAEGYSVSREKKESFPLTVTSAQKNPTAFYLCASTADRDSTDTQYFGPGTRLTVL.

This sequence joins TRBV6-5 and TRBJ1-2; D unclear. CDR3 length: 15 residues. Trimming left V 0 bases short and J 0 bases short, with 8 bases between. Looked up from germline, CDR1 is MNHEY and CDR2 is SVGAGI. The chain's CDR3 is CASSYSRAANYGYTF. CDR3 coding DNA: TGTGCCAGCAGTTACTCGAGGGCAGCTAACTATGGCTACACCTTC.

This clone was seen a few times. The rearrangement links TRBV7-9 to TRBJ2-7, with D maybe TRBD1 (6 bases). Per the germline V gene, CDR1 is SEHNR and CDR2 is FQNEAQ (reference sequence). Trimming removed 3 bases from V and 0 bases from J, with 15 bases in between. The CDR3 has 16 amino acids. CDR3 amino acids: CASSLARDIFSYEQYF. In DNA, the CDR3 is TGTGCCAGCAGCTTGGCCCGGGACATATTCTCCTACGAGCAGTACTTC.

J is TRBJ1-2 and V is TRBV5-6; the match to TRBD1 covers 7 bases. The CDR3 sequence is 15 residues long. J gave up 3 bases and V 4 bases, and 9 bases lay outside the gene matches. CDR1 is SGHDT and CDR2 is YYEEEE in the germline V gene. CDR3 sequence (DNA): TGTGCCAGCAGCCTGACAGGGAGCCCTTACTATGGCTACACCTTC. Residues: CASSLTGSPYYGYTF.

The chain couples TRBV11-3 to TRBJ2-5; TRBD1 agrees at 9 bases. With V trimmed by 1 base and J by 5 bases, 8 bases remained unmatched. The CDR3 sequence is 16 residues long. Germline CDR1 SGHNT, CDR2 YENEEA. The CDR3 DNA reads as TGTGCCAGCAGCTTAGGGGGACAGGGAGTTTGGGAGACCCAGTACTTC. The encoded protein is CASSLGGQGVWETQYF.

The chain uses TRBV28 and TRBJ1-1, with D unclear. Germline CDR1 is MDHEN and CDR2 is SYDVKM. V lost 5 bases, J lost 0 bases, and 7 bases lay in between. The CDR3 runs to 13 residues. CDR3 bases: TGTGCCAGCAGTCACAACATGAACACTGAAGCTTTCTTT. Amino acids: CASSHNMNTEAFF.

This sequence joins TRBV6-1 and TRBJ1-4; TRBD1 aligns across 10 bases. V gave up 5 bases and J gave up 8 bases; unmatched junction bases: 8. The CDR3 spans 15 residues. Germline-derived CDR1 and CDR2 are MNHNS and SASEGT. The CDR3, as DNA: TGTGCCAGCAGTATCCGGACAGGGGGAAGGGAAAAACTGTTTTTT. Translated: CASSIRTGGREKLFF.

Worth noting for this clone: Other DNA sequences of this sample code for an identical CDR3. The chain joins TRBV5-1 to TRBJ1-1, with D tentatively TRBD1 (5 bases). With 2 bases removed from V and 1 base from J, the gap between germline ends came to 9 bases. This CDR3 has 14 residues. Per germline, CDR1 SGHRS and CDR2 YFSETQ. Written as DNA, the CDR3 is TGCGCCAGCAGCTTATGGGGGGAGAACACTGAAGCTTTCTTT. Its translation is CASSLWGENTEAFF.

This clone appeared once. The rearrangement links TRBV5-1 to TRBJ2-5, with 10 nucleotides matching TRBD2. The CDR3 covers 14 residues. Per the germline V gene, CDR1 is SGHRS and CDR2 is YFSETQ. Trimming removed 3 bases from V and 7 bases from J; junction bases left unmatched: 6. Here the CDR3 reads CASSSLAGEGTQYF. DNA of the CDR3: TGCGCCAGCAGCTCCCTAGCGGGAGAAGGGACCCAGTACTTC.

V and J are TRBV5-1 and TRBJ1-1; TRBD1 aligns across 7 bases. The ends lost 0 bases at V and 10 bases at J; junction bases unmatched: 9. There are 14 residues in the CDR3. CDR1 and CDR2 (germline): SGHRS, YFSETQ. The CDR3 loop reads CASSLDGGGVGAFF. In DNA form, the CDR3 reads TGCGCCAGCAGCTTGGACGGAGGGGGCGTTGGAGCTTTCTTT.

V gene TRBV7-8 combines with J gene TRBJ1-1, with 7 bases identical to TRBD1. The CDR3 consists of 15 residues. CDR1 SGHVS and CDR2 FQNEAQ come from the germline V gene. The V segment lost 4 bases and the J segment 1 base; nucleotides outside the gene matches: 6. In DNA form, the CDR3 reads TGTGCCAGCAGCTGGGCCGGGACAGCGAACACTGAAGCTTTCTTT. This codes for CASSWAGTANTEAFF. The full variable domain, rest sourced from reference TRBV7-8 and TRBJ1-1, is GAGVSQSPRYKVAKRGQDVALRCDPISGHVSLFWYQQALGQGPEFLTYFQNEAQLDKSGLPSDRFFAERPEGSVSTLKIQRTQQEDSAVYLCASSWAGTANTEAFFGQGTRLTVV.

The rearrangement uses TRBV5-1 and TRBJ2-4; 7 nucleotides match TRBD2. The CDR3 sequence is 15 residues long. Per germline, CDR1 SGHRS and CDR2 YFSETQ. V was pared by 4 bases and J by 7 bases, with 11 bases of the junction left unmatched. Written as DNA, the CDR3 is TGCGCCAGCAGCCAGGATCGGGGGGTAATTAACATTCAGTACTTC. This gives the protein CASSQDRGVINIQYF.

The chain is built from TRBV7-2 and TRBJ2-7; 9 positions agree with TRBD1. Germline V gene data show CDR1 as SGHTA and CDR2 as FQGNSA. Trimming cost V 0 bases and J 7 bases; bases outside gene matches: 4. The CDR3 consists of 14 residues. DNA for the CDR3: TGTGCCAGCAGCTTAGCGGGGACAGGGTGGGAGCAGTACTTC. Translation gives CASSLAGTGWEQYF.

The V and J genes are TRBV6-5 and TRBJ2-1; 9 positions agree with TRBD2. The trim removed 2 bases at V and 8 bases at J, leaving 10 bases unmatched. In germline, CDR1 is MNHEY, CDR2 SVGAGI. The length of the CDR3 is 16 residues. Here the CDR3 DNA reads TGTGCCAGCAGTTACGGCGGGGGGGCTTTGGGATATGAGCAGTTCTTC. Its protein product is CASSYGGGALGYEQFF.